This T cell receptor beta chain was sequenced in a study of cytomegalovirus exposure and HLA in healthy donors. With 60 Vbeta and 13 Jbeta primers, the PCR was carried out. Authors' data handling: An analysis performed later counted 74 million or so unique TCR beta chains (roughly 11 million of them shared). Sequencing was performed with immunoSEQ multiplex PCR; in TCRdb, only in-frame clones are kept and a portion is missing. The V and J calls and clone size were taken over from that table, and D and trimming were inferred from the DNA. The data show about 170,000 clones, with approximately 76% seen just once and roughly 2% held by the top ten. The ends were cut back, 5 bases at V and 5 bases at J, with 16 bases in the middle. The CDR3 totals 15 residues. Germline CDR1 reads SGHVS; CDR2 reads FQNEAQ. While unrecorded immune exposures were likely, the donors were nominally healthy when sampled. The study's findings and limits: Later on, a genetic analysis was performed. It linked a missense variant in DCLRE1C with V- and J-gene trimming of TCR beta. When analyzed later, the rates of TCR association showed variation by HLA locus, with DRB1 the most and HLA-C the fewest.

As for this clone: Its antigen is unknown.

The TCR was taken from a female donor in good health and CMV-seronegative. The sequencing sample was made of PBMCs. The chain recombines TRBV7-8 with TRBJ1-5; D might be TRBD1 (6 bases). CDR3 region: CASSQTDRTHQPQHF. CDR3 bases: TGTGCCAGCAGCCAAACTGACAGGACCCATCAGCCCCAGCATTTT.